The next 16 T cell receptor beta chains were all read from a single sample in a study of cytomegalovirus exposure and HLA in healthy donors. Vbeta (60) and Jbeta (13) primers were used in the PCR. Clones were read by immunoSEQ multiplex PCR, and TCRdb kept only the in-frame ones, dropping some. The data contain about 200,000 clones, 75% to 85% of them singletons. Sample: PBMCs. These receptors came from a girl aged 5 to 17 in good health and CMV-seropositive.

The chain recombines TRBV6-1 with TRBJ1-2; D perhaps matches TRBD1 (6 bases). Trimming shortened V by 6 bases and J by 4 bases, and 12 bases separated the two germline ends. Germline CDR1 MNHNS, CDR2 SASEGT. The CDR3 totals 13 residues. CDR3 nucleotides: TGTGCCAGCAGATTCACAGGGTCCTATGGCTACACCTTC. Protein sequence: CASRFTGSYGYTF.

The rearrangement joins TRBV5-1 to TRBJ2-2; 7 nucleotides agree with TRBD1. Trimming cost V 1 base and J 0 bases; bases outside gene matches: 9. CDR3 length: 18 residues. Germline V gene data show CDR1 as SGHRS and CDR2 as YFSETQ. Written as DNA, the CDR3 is TGCGCCAGCAGCTTGCGCCCCTACGACAGGGCGAACACCGGGGAGCTGTTTTTT. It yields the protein CASSLRPYDRANTGELFF.

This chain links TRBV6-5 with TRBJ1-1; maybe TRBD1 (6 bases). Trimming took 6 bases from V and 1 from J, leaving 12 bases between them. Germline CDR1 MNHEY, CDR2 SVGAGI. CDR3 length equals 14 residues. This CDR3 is CASRKTGANTEAFF. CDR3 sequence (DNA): TGTGCCAGCAGGAAGACAGGAGCGAACACTGAAGCTTTCTTT.

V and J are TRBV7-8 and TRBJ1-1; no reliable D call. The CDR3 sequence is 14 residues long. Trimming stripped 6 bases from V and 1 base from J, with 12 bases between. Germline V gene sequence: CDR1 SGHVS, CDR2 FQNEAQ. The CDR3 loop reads CASSQRSGNTEAFF. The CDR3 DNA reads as TGTGCCAGCAGTCAACGAAGCGGGAACACTGAAGCTTTCTTT.

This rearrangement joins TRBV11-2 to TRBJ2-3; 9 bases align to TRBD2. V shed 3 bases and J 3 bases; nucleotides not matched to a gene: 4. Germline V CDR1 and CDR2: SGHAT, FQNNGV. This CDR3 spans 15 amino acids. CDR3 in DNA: TGTGCCAGCAGCTTTCAGAGCGGGGGGACAGATACGCAGTATTTT. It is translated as CASSFQSGGTDTQYF.

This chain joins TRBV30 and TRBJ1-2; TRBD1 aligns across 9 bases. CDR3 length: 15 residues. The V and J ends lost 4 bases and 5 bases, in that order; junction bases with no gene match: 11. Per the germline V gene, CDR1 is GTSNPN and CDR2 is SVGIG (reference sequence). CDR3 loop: CAWTGWGQGFYGYTF. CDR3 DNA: TGTGCCTGGACAGGCTGGGGACAGGGTTTTTATGGCTACACCTTC.

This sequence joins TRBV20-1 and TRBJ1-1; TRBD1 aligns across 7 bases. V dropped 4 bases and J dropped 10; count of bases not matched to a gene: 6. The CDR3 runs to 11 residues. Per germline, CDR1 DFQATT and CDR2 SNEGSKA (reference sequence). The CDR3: CSANYRGAAFF. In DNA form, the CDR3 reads TGCAGTGCTAATTACAGGGGCGCAGCTTTCTTT.

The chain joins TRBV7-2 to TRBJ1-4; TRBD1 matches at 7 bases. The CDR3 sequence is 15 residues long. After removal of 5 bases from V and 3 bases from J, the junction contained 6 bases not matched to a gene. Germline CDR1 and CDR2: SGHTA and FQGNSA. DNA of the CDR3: TGTGCCAGCAGCCCAATGGGACAGCCTAATGAAAAACTGTTTTTT. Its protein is CASSPMGQPNEKLFF.

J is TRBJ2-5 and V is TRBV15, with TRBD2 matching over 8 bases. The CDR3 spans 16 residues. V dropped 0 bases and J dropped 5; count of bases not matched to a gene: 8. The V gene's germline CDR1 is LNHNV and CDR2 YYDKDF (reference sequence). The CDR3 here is CATSRDSLAAGETQYF. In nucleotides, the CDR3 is TGTGCCACCAGCAGAGACTCACTAGCGGCCGGGGAGACCCAGTACTTC.

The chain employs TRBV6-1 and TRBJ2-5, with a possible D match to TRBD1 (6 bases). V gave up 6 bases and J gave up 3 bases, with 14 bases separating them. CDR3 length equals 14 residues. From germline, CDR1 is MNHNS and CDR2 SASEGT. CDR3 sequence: CASRTRTVKETQYF. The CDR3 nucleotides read TGTGCCAGCAGAACCAGGACAGTCAAAGAGACCCAGTACTTC.

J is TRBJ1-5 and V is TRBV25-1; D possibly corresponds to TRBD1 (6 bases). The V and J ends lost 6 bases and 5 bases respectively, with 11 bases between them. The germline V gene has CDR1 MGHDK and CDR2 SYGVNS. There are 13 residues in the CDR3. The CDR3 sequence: CASRGQNHQPQHF. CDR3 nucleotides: TGTGCCAGCAGAGGACAGAATCATCAGCCCCAGCATTTT.

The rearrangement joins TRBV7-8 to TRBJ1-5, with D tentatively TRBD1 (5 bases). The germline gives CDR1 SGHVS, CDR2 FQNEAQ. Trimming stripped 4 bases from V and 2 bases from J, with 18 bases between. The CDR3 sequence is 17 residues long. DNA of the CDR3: TGTGCCAGCAGCTCAGGTGGGTGGGGCGCGGGCAATCAGCCCCAGCATTTT. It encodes CASSSGGWGAGNQPQHF.

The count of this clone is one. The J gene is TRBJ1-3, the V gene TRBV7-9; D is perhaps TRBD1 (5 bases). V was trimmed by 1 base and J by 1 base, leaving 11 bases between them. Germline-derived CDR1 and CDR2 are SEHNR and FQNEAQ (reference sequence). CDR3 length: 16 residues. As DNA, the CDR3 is TGTGCCAGCAGCTTAGGGGATTACAGGTCTGGAAACACCATATATTTT. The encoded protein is CASSLGDYRSGNTIYF. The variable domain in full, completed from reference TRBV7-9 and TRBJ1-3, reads DTGVSQNPRHKITKRGQNVTFRCDPISEHNRLYWYRQTLGQGPEFLTYFQNEAQLEKSRLLSDRFSAERPKGSFSTLEIQRTEQGDSAMYLCASSLGDYRSGNTIYFGEGSWLTVV.

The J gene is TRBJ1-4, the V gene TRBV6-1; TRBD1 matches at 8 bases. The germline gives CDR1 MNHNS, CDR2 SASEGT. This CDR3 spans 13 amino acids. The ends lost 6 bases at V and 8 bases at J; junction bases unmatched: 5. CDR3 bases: TGTGCCAGCAGCCCAGGGGGCTTGGAAAAACTGTTTTTT. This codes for CASSPGGLEKLFF.

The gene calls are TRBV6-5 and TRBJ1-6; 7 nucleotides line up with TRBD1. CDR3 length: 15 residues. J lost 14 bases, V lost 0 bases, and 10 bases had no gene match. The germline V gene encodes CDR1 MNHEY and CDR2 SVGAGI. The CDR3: CASSYSNPTGQALHF. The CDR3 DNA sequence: TGTGCCAGCAGTTACTCCAACCCGACAGGGCAGGCCCTCCACTTT.

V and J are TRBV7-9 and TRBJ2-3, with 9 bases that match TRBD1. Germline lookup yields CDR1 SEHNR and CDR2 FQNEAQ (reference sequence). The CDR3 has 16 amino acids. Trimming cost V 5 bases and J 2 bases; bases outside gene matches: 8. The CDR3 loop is CASSPPGQGPTDTQYF. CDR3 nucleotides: TGTGCCAGCAGCCCGCCGGGACAGGGACCCACAGATACGCAGTATTTT.